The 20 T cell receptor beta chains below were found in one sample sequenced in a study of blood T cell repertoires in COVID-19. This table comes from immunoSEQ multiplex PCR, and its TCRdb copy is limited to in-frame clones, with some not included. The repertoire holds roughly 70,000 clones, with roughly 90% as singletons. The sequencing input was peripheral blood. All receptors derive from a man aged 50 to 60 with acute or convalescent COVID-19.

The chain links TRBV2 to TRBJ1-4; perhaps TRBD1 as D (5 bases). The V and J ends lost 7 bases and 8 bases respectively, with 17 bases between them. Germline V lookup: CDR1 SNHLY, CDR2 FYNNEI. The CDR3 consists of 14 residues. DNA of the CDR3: TGTGCCAGCACAAGTGTGGGGCTGGGGGAAAAACTGTTTTTT. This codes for CASTSVGLGEKLFF.

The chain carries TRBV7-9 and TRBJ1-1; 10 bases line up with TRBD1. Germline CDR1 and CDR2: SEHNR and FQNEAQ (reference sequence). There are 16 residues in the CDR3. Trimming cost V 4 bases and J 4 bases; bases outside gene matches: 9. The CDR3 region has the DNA TGTGCCAGCAGCTCGCCGGGACAGGGGTCGGCCACTGAAGCTTTCTTT. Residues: CASSSPGQGSATEAFF.

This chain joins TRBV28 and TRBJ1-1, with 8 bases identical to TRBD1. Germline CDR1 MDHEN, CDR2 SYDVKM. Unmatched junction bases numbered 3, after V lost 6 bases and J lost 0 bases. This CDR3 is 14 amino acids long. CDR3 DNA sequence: TGTGCCAGCAGGGGGACAGGCCTGAACACTGAAGCTTTCTTT. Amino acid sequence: CASRGTGLNTEAFF.

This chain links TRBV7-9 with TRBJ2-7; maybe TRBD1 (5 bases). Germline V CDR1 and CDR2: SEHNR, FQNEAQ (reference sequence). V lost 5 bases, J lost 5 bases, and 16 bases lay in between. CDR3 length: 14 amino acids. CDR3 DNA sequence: TGTGCCAGCAGCCAGGGATTTTATCGTGACGAGCAGTACTTC. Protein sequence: CASSQGFYRDEQYF.

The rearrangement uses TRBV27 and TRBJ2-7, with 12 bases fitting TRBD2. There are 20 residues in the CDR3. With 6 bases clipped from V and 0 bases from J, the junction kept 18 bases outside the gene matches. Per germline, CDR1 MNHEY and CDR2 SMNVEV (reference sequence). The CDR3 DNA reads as TGTGCCAGCAGCCCTCGAACCCTGACTAGCGGGAGCCTCTTCTCCTACGAGCAGTACTTC. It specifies CASSPRTLTSGSLFSYEQYF.

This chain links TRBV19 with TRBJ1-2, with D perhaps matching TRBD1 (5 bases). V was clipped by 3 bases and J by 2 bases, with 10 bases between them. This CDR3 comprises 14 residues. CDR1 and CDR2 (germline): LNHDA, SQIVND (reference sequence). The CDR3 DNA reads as TGTGCCAGTAGTATTGACAGATGGAACTATGGCTACACCTTC. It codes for CASSIDRWNYGYTF.

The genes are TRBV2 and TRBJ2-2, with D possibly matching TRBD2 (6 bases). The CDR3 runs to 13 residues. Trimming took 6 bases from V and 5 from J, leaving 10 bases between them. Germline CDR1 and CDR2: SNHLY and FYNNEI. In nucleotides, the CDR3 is TGTGCCAGCAGGGGGGAGGTTACCGGGGAGCTGTTTTTT. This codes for CASRGEVTGELFF.

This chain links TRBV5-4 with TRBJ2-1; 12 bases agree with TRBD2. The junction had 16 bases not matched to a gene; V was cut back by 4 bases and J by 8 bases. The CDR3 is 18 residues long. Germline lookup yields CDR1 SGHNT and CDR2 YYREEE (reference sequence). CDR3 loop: CASSHLWASGRAGDEQFF. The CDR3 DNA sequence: TGTGCCAGCAGCCACCTTTGGGCTAGCGGGAGGGCAGGCGATGAGCAGTTCTTC.

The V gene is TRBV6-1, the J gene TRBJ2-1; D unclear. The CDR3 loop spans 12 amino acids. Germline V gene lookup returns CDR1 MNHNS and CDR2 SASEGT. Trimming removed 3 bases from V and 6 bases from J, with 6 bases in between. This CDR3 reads CASSDGFNEQFF. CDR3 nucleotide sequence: TGTGCCAGCAGTGACGGGTTCAATGAGCAGTTCTTC.

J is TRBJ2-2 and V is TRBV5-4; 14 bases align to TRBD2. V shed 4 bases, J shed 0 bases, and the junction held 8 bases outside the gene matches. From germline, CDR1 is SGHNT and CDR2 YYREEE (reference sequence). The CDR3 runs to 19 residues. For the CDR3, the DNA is TGTGCCAGCAGCCCGGGGGGACTAGCGGGAGACCCGAACACCGGGGAGCTGTTTTTT. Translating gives CASSPGGLAGDPNTGELFF.

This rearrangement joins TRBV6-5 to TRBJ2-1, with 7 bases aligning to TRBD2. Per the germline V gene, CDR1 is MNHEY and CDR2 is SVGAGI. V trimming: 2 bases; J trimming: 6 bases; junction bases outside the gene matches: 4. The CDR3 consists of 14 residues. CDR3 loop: CASSYLGTTNEQFF. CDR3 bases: TGTGCCAGCAGTTACCTCGGGACTACCAATGAGCAGTTCTTC.

CDR3 DNA sequence: TGCGCCAGCAGCTACCCGGCGGATGGGGGGGCGCCTGGGGCCAACGTCCTGACTTTC. This translates into CASSYPADGGAPGANVLTF. The rearrangement joins TRBV4-1 to TRBJ2-6; a possible D gene is TRBD2 (7 bases). Trimming took off 5 bases at V and 2 bases at J, with 22 bases between the two ends. The CDR3 length is 19 residues. The germline CDR1 and CDR2 sequences are MGHRA and YSYEKL.

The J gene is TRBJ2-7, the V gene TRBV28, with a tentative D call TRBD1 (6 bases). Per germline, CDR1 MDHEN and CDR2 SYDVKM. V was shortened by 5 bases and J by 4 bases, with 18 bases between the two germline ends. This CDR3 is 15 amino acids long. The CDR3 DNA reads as TGTGCCAGCAGTCCCCCCCAGGGGATGCCGTACGAGCAGTACGTC. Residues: CASSPPQGMPYEQYV.

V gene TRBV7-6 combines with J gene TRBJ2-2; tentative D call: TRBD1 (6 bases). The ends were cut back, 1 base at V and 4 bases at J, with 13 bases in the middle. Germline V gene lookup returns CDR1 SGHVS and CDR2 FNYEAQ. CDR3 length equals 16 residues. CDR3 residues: CASSLEGGLGTGELFF. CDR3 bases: TGTGCCAGCAGCTTAGAAGGGGGTTTAGGCACCGGGGAGCTGTTTTTT.

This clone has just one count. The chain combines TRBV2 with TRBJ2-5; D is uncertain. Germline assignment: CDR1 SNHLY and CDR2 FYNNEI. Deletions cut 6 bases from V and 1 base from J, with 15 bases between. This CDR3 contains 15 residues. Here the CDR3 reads CASSEPYAAQETQYF. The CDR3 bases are TGTGCCAGCAGCGAACCTTATGCGGCCCAAGAGACCCAGTACTTC. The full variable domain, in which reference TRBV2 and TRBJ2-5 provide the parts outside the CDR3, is EPEVTQTPSHQVTQMGQEVILRCVPISNHLYFYWYRQILGQKVEFLVSFYNNEISEKSEIFDDQFSVERPDGSNFTLKIRSTKLEDSAMYFCASSEPYAAQETQYFGPGTRLLVL.

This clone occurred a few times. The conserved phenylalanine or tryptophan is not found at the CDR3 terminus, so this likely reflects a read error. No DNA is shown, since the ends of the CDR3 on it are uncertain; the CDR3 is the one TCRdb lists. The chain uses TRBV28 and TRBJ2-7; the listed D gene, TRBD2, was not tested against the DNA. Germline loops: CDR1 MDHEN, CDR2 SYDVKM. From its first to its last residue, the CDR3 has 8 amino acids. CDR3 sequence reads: CASSLRSS.

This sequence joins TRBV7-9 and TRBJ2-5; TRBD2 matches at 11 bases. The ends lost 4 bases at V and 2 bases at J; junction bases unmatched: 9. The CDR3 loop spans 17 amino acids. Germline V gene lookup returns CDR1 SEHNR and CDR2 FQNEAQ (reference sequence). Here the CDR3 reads CASSYPTSGAFQETQYF. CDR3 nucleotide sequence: TGTGCCAGCAGCTACCCGACTAGCGGGGCCTTTCAAGAGACCCAGTACTTC.

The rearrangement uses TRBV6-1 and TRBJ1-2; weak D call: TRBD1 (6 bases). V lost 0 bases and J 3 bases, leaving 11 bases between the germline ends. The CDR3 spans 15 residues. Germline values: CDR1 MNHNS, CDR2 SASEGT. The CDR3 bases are TGTGCCAGCAGTGAAGCGAGACAGGAGTACTATGGCTACACCTTC. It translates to CASSEARQEYYGYTF.

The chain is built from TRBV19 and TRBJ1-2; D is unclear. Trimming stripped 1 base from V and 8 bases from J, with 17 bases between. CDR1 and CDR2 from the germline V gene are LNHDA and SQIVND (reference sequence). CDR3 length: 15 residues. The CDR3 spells CASSIVGRGLLGYTF. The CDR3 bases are TGTGCCAGTAGTATAGTCGGACGGGGATTACTCGGCTACACCTTC.

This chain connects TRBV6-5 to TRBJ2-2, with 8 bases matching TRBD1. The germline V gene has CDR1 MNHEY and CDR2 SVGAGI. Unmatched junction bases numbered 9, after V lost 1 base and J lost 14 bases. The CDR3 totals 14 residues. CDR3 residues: CASSYWEDRGPLFF. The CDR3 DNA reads TGTGCCAGCAGTTACTGGGAAGACAGGGGCCCCCTGTTTTTT.